Detailed here is one TCR beta chain. The antigen this receptor binds is unknown. Per-base qualities were not stored, and no clone one base away is much larger. The data belong to a study of cytomegalovirus exposure and HLA in healthy donors (dated by TCRdb to 2015 to 2018). Notes on the research overall: According to an earlier analysis of a few hundred of the donors, about 179 million T cells yielded approximately 120 million unique TCR beta sequences and about 300 Gb of sequence data. Approximately 300 gigabases of sequencing data and around 90 million unique TCR sequences made up an early release that covered roughly 670 HLA-typed donors. The genetic ancestry cluster associated with self-reported Caucasian donors included around 76% of the roughly 400 genotyped donors. The aim of the study was to test whether cataloging public T cell receptors could identify signatures of past pathogen exposure. The T cell repertoires of 550 to 850 subjects were profiled by immunosequencing and related to cytomegalovirus serostatus. Besides the first cohort of 500 to 700 subjects, a separate validation cohort made up of roughly 120 different subjects was used. To predict cytomegalovirus infection status, the study combined high-throughput TCR immunosequencing, statistical association of individual TCRs with disease status, and machine learning. A later analysis re-examined previously published TCR beta repertoires from just over 650 donors and added high-resolution HLA genotyping to investigate patterns of TCR occurrence. Rather than using new phenotypic data, the later analysis identified candidate immune exposures from TCR beta sequences and from how often those sequences occurred across donors. In an earlier analysis of more than 550 of the donors, high-throughput TCR beta sequencing was used to judge whether each TCR beta V gene segment behaved as functional or pseudogenic. Donor age, sex, ethnicity and CMV serostatus were compiled together with the repertoire data. A later genetic analysis took genome-wide SNP genotypes for about 55% of the 666 donors and used that subset as a discovery cohort. Every discovery cohort repertoire had been produced on one sequencing platform. HLA typing covered class I and class II loci at four-digit resolution. The number of typed donors differed by locus: about 629-630 for A, B, C, DRB1 and DQB1; 500 to 550 for DQA1; some 610 for DPA1; and 400 to 480 for DPB1. Roughly 5 DR-DQ haplotypes were handled as single units for association and clustering because linkage in the cohort was strong. On average, about 240,000 unique TCR beta nucleotide sequences were sequenced per donor among some 420 genotyped donors of the cohort, with roughly 18% of those sequences being non-productive.

The cohort comprised 670 or so healthy bone marrow donors. All cohort members were sampled while nominally healthy, although unrecorded immune exposures were likely present. The donor was CMV seropositive and belonged to the group of a few hundred seropositive cohort members. A peripheral blood sample was provided by each donor, and peripheral blood mononuclear cells were used for TCR beta sequencing. The Qiagen DNeasy Blood Extraction Kit was used to extract genomic DNA from the blood cell samples. Compared with germline, V lacks 5 bases and J lacks 2 bases; bases without a gene match: 8. The CDR3 runs 16 residues from the cysteine to the phenylalanine. Left in the record is the CDR3 DNA by itself, 48 bases read in frame from the first base. As encoded in the germline V gene (reference sequence), CDR1 is LNHDA while CDR2 is SQIVND. Overall results and qualifications from the work: The cohort was sequenced for TCR beta chains only, and without alpha or paired-chain data the features that could be detected were limited. A further reported finding was that TCR beta sequences accurately predicted the HLA-A and HLA-B alleles for most subjects in the first cohort. The 87-base-pair reads could not distinguish some IMGT-functional V segments, including TRBV6-2 and TRBV6-3, so those segments were excluded. In vitro tests confirmed that a few of the cytomegalovirus-associated TCR beta chains recognize cytomegalovirus antigens. In a later genetic analysis, fewer N-insertions in productive TCRs were reported among donors in an Asian-associated ancestry cluster than the approximately 670-donor mean. Because counts were too low, around 18 rarely observed V segments, including chromosome 9 orphons, were left out of the earlier analysis of 587 of the donors. A total of 150 or so TCR beta chains were listed by the study as associated with cytomegalovirus. A later genetic analysis associated a missense DCLRE1C variant with V-gene and J-gene trimming of TCR beta chains, and an independent cohort replicated the association. It was suggested by the authors that the approach could potentially be generalized to other disease states and immunological phenotypes. A later analysis found that TCR association rates varied across HLA loci, with DRB1 alleles showing the most associated TCRs and HLA-C alleles the fewest. The only immune exposure information available for the cohort was CMV serostatus. Assigning TCR associations to individual alleles was difficult when HLA alleles, especially DR and DQ, strongly co-occurred. The presence/absence analyses assumed that sequencing depth was roughly uniform across donors, and that assumption may not be true. Correlated functional status among segregating V segments might be attributable to linkage disequilibrium, but an unknown experimental factor could not be ruled out. In a later analysis, some 17,000 TCR beta sequences were associated with specific HLA alleles at a false discovery rate of 0.05. A group of highly shared sequence variants was considered likely to be a technical artifact of the sequencing pipeline. Because HLA typing was unavailable for some donors at each locus, only the typed subset was used in association tests. According to a later analysis, parvovirus B19, influenza, CMV and Epstein-Barr virus appeared linked to several top co-occurrence clusters. Cytomegalovirus status was reported to be diagnosed by the classifier with high specificity and sensitivity in both the original and validation cohorts. Compared with equally common non-associated chains, HLA-associated TCR beta chains in a later analysis were more clonally expanded and had lower generation probabilities. A later analysis found that most CMV-associated TCR beta chains appeared HLA-restricted, with HLA associations seemingly driven largely by CMV exposure. An earlier analysis of approximately 540 of the donors showed that most TCR beta V segments appeared in productive rearrangements either about 87% or about 30% of the time, which broadly matched IMGT annotations. Across donors, most TCR sequences were observed very rarely, whereas some public TCRs were present in many individuals.

Libraries were prepared through the immunoSEQ multiplex PCR assay. The multiplex PCR relied on a mix of 60 forward primers for TCR Vbeta segments and 13 reverse primers for TCR Jbeta segments. A multiplex PCR assay on genomic DNA amplified the CDR3 region of rearranged TCR beta genes. The amplified TCR beta libraries were sequenced on the Illumina HiSeq System as 87-base-pair reads. On the study's bioinformatics: Across the 670 or so repertoires, a later analysis counted tens of millions of unique TCR beta chains, approximately 10 million of which were shared by at least two donors. Raw reads were error-corrected and collapsed into unique sequences with a nearest-neighbor algorithm that merged closely related sequences to remove PCR and sequencing errors. Alignment of CDR3 sequences to IMGT reference sequences was used to assign V, D and J gene segments. For a sequence to be retained, at least a six-nucleotide match to both a V gene segment and a J gene segment was required. A rearrangement counted as productive if the CDR3 had no stop codons and remained in frame with V and J, and every other rearrangement counted as non-productive. Following IMGT convention, CDR3 was defined as the stretch from the second conserved V-encoded cysteine to the conserved J-encoded phenylalanine. The earlier analysis of roughly 590 of the donors excluded sequences that lacked an unambiguous match to a single V gene segment. In an earlier analysis of several hundred of the donors, V segments were called functional above 56.7% productive rearrangements and were called segregating when the between-donor standard deviation exceeded 5%. To diagnose cytomegalovirus status from the catalog of TCR beta chain sequences, a statistical classification framework was built. In a later analysis, TCR nucleotide sequences were compared against IMGT/GENE-DB human TR gene sequences so that V and J genes could be assigned. Using the TCRdist pipeline, a later analysis assigned CDR3 sequences along with most-parsimonious VDJ recombination scenarios. A later analysis defined each TCR beta chain by its CDR3 amino acid sequence plus V-gene family, and excluded reads lacking a unique V-gene family. To address suspected cross-contamination and a sequencing artifact, a later analysis removed around 590 highly shared, low-generation-probability nucleotide sequences. A later analysis calculated a clonal expansion index for each public chain from normalized within-repertoire ranks of inferred template counts. In a later analysis, generation probabilities were computed using a VDJ recombination model fitted to out-of-frame rearrangements, and the results were checked against IGoR. Hypergeometric tests were used in a later analysis to score TCR-TCR, TCR-HLA and TCR-CMV co-occurrence, with a repertoire-size bias correction applied to the TCR pairs. A later analysis estimated false discovery rates by permuting HLA or CMV assignments 20 times. In a later analysis, co-occurring TCRs were grouped using DBSCAN, with TCRdist sequence similarity added in when clustering inside HLA-allele-positive subsets. Co-occurrence clustering excluded repertoires with fewer than 30,000 or more than 120,000 public chains, plus five with anomalous nucleotide sharing. In TCRdb, the immuneACCESS table is reduced to in-frame sequences with V and J assigned. These tables do not hold every clone; where another copy was compared, an unresolved V gene accounts for under half, and the others remain unexplained. The V and J calls and clone size are taken from that table; D and trimming were inferred from the DNA. This sample gives approximately 100,000 clones in total; about 68% of them show up just once. 3% to 4.5% of the sample is taken by the ten largest.

This clonotype originated in a young man in good health and CMV-seropositive. Sequencing input: PBMCs. Here the chain combines TRBV19 and TRBJ1-2, with 10 middle bases fitting TRBD1. The CDR3 loop reads CASSYRRDRGNYGYTF. The nucleotide sequence is given as TGTGCCAGTAGTTATCGCCGGGACAGGGGAAACTATGGCTACACCTTC. Joined to the reference TRBV19 and TRBJ1-2 proteins, this CDR3 gives the full variable domain: DGGITQSPKYLFRKEGQNVTLSCEQNLNHDAMYWYRQDPGQGLRLIYYSQIVNDFQKGDIAEGYSVSREKKESFPLTVTSAQKNPTAFYLCASSYRRDRGNYGYTFGSGTRLTVV.